The clone carrying this TCR beta chain was detected a few times. This specimen comes from a study of identical twins' blood T cells. Three pairs of healthy female monozygous twins were the donors. TCRdb recomputed calls from the 5' RACE reads with MiXCR, one row per CDR3 protein. The top ten clones hold roughly 6.1% of a sample with roughly 340,000 distinct CDR3 sequences, over 25% of them seen once. The germline CDR1 and CDR2 sequences are MNHEY and SVGAGI. The CDR3 is 12 residues long. V lost 11 bases to trimming and J lost 6 bases, with 16 bases between them. J is TRBJ1-1 and V is TRBV6-5, with D hard to call. The origin of this receptor is a woman between 18 and 50 years old in good health. Sequencing used PBMCs. CDR3 region: CAVAVRGAEAFF. In DNA form, the CDR3 reads TGTGCCGTAGCGGTTCGAGGAGCTGAAGCTTTCTTT.